This T cell receptor (beta chain) was sequenced for a study of regulatory T cells in long-lasting Graves disease (dated by TCRdb to the early 2020s). Describing the broader study: In the newly diagnosed Graves' disease group, patients had been taking antithyroid drugs for less than 3 months. A total of approximately 35 samples underwent TCR sequencing: roughly 13 from persistent and around 20 from newly diagnosed Graves' disease patients. The study was registered as a clinical trial and conducted in China. Peripheral blood TCR sequencing and RNA sequencing compared persistent Graves' disease patients with newly diagnosed Graves' disease patients.

The meaning of the sample's time point label: newly diagnosed GD, antithyroid drugs for less than 3 months. For both TCR sequencing and RNA sequencing, RNA was extracted from PBMCs in TRIzol. The diagnosis of Graves' disease was made according to American Thyroid Association guidelines. Patients for the study were recruited at an endocrinology department in Xi'an, China. Each patient gave roughly 10 milliliters of peripheral blood, collected in an EDTA anticoagulant tube. PBMCs were isolated by Ficoll Paque Plus density gradient separation without further T cell sorting. An Agilent 2100 Bioanalyzer and agarose gel were used to check RNA quality, while a NanoDrop 2000 measured RNA concentration. This clonotype was picked up a small number of times. Its antigen target is currently unknown. Base qualities are missing; no much larger clone stands one base away. Library preparation employed multiplex PCR. TCRdb shows the sequencer as Illumina HiSeq 4000. To build TCR beta libraries, CDR3 regions were amplified by Arm-PCR using iRepertoire HTBI primers. Gel purification was performed on PCR products prior to sequencing. Regarding the original processing steps: Gene usage analysis of CDR3 amino acid clonotypes relied on the roughly 64 TRBV and about 15 TRBJ segments identified across samples. Filtered high-quality paired reads were merged into contigs using COPE and FqMerger. Contigs were aligned with BLAST to IMGT TRBV, TRBD and TRBJ reference genes, and CDR3 was defined per IMGT. Highly expanded clones were defined as clonotypes with a frequency above 0.1%. Shannon entropy was used to measure repertoire diversity, and the Gini coefficient was used to measure V-J evenness. A clonotype found in more than one individual was treated as public. TCRdb handled the public reads itself, with Q25 trimming in fastp and clone calling in MiXCR, and kept productive beta chains. Every entry covers one CDR3 protein and lists the most common genes and DNA from its rows. The V and J calls shown here were made by TCRdb, not taken from the authors' results. This sample gives about 360,000 distinct CDR3 sequences in total; about a sixth of them show up just once. 20% to 25% of the sample comes from the top ten.

What the work shows at the level of the full study, not this receptor alone: Preferential use of TRBV28, TRBJ1-2 and TRBJ2-5 was observed in persistent disease, whereas TRBV20-1 and TRBJ2-1 were favored in newly diagnosed disease. Sequencing and analysis were limited to the TCR beta chain. As a limitation, the authors acknowledged that the small sample size may reduce accuracy. Persistent Graves' disease patients showed lower TCR Shannon entropy and fewer highly expanded clones than newly diagnosed patients, suggesting clonal expansion. A larger number of public clonotypes was shared among persistent patients (approximately 2,500) than among newly diagnosed patients (about 990). Only peripheral blood was studied, because thyroid tissue, the primary lesion, was inaccessible.

The CDR3 sequence holds 14 residues, the cysteine and phenylalanine included. The CDR3 DNA has 42 bases and is translated from base 1. As encoded in the germline V gene (reference sequence), CDR1 is LNHNV while CDR2 is YYDKDF. Trimming costs V 0 bases and J 6 bases, and their ends lie 9 bases apart. These data were also filed under a second study, of T cells in Graves' hyperthyroidism and ophthalmopathy. As described in the second report: Stable Graves' hyperthyroidism was defined as no progression to ophthalmopathy during 18 months of follow-up. Hyperthyroidism patients were newly diagnosed, had a disease duration of under 2 months, and were aged 18 to 65 years. The study excluded patients with uncontrolled infections, other autoimmune diseases, pregnancy or lactation. Diagnoses relied on clinical symptoms, serum thyroxine and TRAb, thyroid ultrasound and orbital computed tomography. For the first round of RT-PCR on the TCR CDR3, the HTBI primer set was used together with the Qiagen OneStep RT-PCR kit. Most expanded thyroid clonotypes (frequency above 0.001) were also detected in blood, suggesting blood repertoires may reflect thyroid immune responses. A 13 V-J signature model separated ophthalmopathy from stable hyperthyroidism, with nearly 90% sensitivity and roughly 84% specificity in cross-validation and 80%/75% in testing. In validation, the model predicted progression to ophthalmopathy a median of 6.5 months before onset, with about 64% sensitivity and 72.22% specificity. To identify TCR V-J signatures that set the groups apart, the researchers used a discovery cohort of more than 95 patients, made up of about 44 with Graves' ophthalmopathy and 55 to 65 with stable Graves' hyperthyroidism. An independent validation cohort of fewer than 20 hyperthyroidism patients and 15 or so patients who later progressed to ophthalmopathy tested prospective prediction of ophthalmopathy. The roughly 100 discovery patients were divided at random into training and test sets in a 7:3 ratio. In addition, the study compared T-cell repertoires in thyroid tissue and in blood from over 5 Graves' hyperthyroidism patients. After blood sampling, hyperthyroidism patients were treated with methimazole at a starting dose of 30 mg daily, and ophthalmopathy patients were treated with high-dose intravenous methylprednisolone. A second multiplex PCR round built the libraries, followed by size selection and purification. The libraries were sequenced on an Illumina HiSeq2000 using paired-end 100 bp reads. SOAPnuke was used to process the raw data, with reads discarded if the reads contained adapters or uncalled bases, had a mean Phred below 15, or lacked an exact constant-primer or identifier match. COPE v1.2.5 was used to merge the high-quality paired reads, and each unique nucleotide sequence was defined as a clonotype. MiTCR v1.1 was used to align the clonotypes against IMGT TRBV, TRBD and TRBJ reference segments. Only V-J combinations with frequency above 0.0001, covering about 99% of repertoires, were analysed. A TCS score was defined as the ratio between F50 (clonal expansion) and ExV (chaos), using BLOSUM62-based TCRdist between CDR3 peptides within each V-J. Welch's t-statistics and random forest reduced fewer than 550 V-J features to 13, which were used in a naive Bayes classifier (R e1071). No statistical method was used to set the sample size in advance, and investigators knew the group allocation. According to the paper, TCR Vbeta CDR3 sequencing was carried out on about 140 peripheral blood samples, which came from around 43 ophthalmopathy, around 74 hyperthyroidism and approximately 17 progressor patients.

Recombination connected TRBV15 to TRBJ1-5, with no confidently assigned D gene. This receptor was obtained from a woman aged 18-29 years with Graves disease. Donor details come from another sample of the same person, matched by shared clones. Here the sequenced sample was peripheral blood mononuclear cells (PBMCs), taken at new diagnosis, from a patient treated with antithyroid drugs. The CDR3 has the sequence CATSRDRSVQPQHF. The bases are TGTGCCACCAGCAGAGATAGGTCGGTTCAGCCCCAGCATTTT.